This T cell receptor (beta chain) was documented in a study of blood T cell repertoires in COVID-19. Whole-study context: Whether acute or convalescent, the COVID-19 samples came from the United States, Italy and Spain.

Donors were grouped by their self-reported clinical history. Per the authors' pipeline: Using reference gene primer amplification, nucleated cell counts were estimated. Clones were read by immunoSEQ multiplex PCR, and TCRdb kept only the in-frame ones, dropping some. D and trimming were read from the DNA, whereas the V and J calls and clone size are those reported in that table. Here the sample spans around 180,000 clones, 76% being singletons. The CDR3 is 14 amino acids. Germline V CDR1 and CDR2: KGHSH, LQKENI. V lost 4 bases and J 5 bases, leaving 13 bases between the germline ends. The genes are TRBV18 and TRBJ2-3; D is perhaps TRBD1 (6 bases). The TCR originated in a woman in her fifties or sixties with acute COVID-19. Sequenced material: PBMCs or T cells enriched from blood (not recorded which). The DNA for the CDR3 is TGTGCCAGCTCACGGGCGACAGGTGGAGATACGCAGTATTTT. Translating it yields CASSRATGGDTQYF.